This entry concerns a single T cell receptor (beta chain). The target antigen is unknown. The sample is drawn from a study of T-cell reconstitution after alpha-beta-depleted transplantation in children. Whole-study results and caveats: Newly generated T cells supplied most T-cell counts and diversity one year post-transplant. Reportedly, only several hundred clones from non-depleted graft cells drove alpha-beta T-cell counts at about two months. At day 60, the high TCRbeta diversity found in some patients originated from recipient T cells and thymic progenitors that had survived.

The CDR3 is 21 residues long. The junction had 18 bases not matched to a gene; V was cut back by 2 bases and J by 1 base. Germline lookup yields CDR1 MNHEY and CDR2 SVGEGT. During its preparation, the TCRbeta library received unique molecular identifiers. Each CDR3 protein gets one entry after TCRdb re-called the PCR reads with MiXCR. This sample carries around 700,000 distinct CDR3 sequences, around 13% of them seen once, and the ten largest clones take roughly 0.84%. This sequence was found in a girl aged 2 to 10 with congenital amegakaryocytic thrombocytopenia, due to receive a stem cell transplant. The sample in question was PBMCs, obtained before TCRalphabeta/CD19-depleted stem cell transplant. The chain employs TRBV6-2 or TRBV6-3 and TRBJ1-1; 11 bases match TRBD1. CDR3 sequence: CASSYQLPGTGGSLRNTEAFF. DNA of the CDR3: TGTGCCAGCAGTTACCAGCTCCCCGGGACAGGGGGTTCTCTGAGGAACACTGAAGCTTTCTTT.